This TCR beta chain was sequenced for a study of PD-L1 blockade in urothelial cancer. Libraries were prepared by immunoSEQ multiplex PCR; TCRdb keeps only in-frame clonotypes and omits some of them. This repertoire shows 25,000 to 35,000 clones, approximately 89% found once; its top ten account for about 3.4%. CDR1 and CDR2 from the germline V gene are SGHVS and FNYEAQ. V dropped 2 bases and J dropped 4 bases, with 12 bases sitting between them. CDR3 length: 14 amino acids. Sample: PBMCs, taken around atezolizumab (anti-PD-L1) treatment. V usage is TRBV7-6 and J usage is TRBJ2-7; no clear D gene. The sequence came from a man aged 50 to 59 with urothelial cancer. Here the CDR3 DNA reads TGTGCCAGCAGCTTAACTCGTTACAGTTACGAGCAGTACTTC. Translation: CASSLTRYSYEQYF. The entire variable domain, with the rest obtained from reference TRBV7-6 and TRBJ2-7, is as follows: GAGVSQSPRYKVTKRGQDVALRCDPISGHVSLYWYRQALGQGPEFLTYFNYEAQQDKSGLPNDRFSAERPEGSISTLTIQRTEQRDSAMYRCASSLTRYSYEQYFGPGTRLTVT.